The 5 T cell receptor beta chains below all came from one sample that was sequenced in a study of blood T cell repertoires in COVID-19. The method was immunoSEQ multiplex PCR; TCRdb's version includes in-frame clones alone and lacks a portion of them. The sample has 220,000 or so clones, less than 90% seen once. Sequencing input: PBMCs or T cells enriched from blood (not recorded which). The receptors come from a woman in her thirties or forties who had recovered from COVID-19.

This clone has more than one count but fewer than ten. V is TRBV27 and J is TRBJ2-7; 12 positions agree with TRBD1. Germline loops: CDR1 MNHEY, CDR2 SMNVEV (reference sequence). The CDR3 sequence is 20 residues long. V shed 6 bases and J 3 bases; nucleotides not matched to a gene: 21. In nucleotides, the CDR3 is TGTGCCAGCAGCCACTCTCCCGGGACAGGGGGCCAGGCGCAGATCTACGAGCAGTACTTC. This sequence encodes CASSHSPGTGGQAQIYEQYF.

The chain joins TRBV30 to TRBJ1-5; weak D call: TRBD1 (5 bases). The CDR3 length is 14 residues. The germline V gene has CDR1 GTSNPN and CDR2 SVGIG (reference sequence). The V and J ends lost 2 bases and 0 bases respectively, with 8 bases between them. CDR3 loop: CAWSNGGSNQPQHF. DNA of the CDR3: TGTGCCTGGAGTAACGGGGGTAGCAATCAGCCCCAGCATTTT. Supplemented by reference TRBV30 and TRBJ1-5, the full variable domain reads SQTIHQWPATLVQPVGSPLSLECTVEGTSNPNLYWYRQAAGRGLQLLFYSVGIGQISSEVPQNLSASRPQDRQFILSSKKLLLSDSGFYLCAWSNGGSNQPQHFGDGTRLSIL.

J is TRBJ1-2 and V is TRBV28, with 7 positions matching TRBD1. The CDR3 sequence is 14 residues long. Trimming removed 5 bases from V and 4 bases from J; junction bases left unmatched: 7. From germline, CDR1 is MDHEN and CDR2 SYDVKM. CDR3 bases: TGTGCCAGCAGTCCGGGACAGTTTTTCTATGGCTACACCTTC. It yields the protein CASSPGQFFYGYTF.

The genes are TRBV11-3 and TRBJ2-7; TRBD1 aligns across 8 bases. The junction had 13 bases not matched to a gene; V was cut back by 5 bases and J by 7 bases. Germline V gene lookup returns CDR1 SGHNT and CDR2 YENEEA. There are 15 residues in the CDR3. CDR3 DNA: TGTGCCAGCAGCGCCCGGACAGGGCATGTGGAGGAGCAGTACTTC. Encoded protein: CASSARTGHVEEQYF.

The chain is built from TRBV5-1 and TRBJ2-5, with 9 bases aligning to TRBD1. CDR3 length: 19 residues. Germline CDR1 is SGHRS and CDR2 is YFSETQ. The V segment lost 0 bases and the J segment 4 bases; nucleotides outside the gene matches: 16. CDR3 loop: CASSLDGQGPPAVRETQYF. In DNA, the CDR3 is TGCGCCAGCAGCTTGGATGGACAGGGGCCTCCTGCTGTTAGAGAGACCCAGTACTTC.